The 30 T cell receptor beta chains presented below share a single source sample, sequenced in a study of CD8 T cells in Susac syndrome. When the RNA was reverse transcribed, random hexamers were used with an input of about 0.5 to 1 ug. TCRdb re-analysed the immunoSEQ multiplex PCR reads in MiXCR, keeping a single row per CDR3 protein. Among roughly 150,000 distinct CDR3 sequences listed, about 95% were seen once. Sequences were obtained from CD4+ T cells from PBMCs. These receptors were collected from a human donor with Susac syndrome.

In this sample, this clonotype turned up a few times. CDR3 nucleotides: TGTGCCAGCAGTGAATCTTCCTACGAGCAGTACTTC. Amino acid sequence: CASSESSYEQYF. V usage is TRBV25-1 and J usage is TRBJ2-7; D gene uncertain. CDR3 length: 12 residues. The V gene lost 1 base and the J gene lost 1 base, with 2 bases spanning the gap. Germline-derived CDR1 and CDR2 are MGHDK and SYGVNS.

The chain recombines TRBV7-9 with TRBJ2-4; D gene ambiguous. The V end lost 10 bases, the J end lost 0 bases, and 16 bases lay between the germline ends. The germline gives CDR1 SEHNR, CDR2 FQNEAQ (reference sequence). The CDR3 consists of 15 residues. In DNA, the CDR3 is TGTGCCACCTTCAGTCCAGCCTTAGCCAAAAACATTCAGTACTTC. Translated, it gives CATFSPALAKNIQYF.

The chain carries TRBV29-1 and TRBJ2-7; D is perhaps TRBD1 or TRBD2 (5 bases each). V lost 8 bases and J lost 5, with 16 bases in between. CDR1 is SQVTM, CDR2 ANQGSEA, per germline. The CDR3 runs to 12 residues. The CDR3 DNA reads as TGCAGCTCGAGGGTGGGGCAGCACGAGCAGTACTTC. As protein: CSSRVGQHEQYF.

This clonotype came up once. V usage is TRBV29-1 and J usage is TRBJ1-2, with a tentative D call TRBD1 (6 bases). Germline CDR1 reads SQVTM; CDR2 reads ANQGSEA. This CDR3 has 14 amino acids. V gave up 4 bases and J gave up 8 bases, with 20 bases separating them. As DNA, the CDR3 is TGCAGCGTTGGGACAGTGACTATCAAGGGAGGCTACACCTTC. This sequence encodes CSVGTVTIKGGYTF.

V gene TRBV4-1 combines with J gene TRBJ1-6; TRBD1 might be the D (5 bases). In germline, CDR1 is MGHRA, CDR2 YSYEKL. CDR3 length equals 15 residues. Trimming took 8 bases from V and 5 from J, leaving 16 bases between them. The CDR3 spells CASSAGLIHNSPLHF. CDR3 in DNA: TGCGCCAGCTCCGCGGGGCTCATTCATAATTCACCCCTCCACTTT.

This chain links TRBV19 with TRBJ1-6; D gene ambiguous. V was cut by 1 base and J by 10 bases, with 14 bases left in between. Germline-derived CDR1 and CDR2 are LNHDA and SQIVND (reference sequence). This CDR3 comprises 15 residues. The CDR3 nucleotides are TGTGCCAGTAGTATAGGACTGGCGGGCAACTCACCCCTCCACTTT. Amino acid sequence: CASSIGLAGNSPLHF.

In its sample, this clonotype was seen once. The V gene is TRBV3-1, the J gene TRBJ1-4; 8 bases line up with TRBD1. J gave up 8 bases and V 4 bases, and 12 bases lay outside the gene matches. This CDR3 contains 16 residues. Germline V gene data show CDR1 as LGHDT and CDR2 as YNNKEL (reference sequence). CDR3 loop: CASSPLFDRGEEKLFF. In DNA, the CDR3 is TGTGCCAGCAGCCCTCTTTTCGACAGGGGAGAGGAAAAACTGTTTTTT.

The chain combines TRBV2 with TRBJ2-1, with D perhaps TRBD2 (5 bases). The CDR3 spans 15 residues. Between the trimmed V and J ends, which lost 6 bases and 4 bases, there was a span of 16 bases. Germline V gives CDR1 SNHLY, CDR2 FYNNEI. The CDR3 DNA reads TGTGCCAGCAGCGCCATGCGGGCACAGTACAATGAGCAGTTCTTC. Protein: CASSAMRAQYNEQFF.

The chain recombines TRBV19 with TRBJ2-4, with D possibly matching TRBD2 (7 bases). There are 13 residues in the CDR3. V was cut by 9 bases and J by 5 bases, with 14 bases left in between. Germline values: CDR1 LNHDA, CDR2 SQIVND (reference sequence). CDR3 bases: TGTGCCAGCTCAAGGCGGGGGCAAAACATTCAGTACTTC. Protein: CASSRRGQNIQYF.

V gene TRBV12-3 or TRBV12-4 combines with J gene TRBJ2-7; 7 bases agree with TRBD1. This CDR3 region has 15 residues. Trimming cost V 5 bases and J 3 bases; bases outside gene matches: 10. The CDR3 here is CASSPTDRQHYEQYF. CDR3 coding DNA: TGTGCCAGCAGTCCCACGGACAGGCAACACTACGAGCAGTACTTC.

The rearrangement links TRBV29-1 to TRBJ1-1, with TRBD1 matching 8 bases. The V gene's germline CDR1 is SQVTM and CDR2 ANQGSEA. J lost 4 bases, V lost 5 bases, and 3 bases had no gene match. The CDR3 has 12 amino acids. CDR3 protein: CSVHQGATEAFF. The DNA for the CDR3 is TGCAGCGTTCATCAGGGGGCCACTGAAGCTTTCTTT.

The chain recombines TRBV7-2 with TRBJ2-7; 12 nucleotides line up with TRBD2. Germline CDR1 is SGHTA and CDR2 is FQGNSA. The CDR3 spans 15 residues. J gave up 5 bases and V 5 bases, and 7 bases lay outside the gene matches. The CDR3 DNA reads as TGTGCCAGCAGCGTAACTAGCGGGGGGTTTCACGAGCAGTACTTC. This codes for CASSVTSGGFHEQYF. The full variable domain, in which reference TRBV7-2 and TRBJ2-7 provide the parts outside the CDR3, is GAGVSQSPSNKVTEKGKDVELRCDPISGHTALYWYRQSLGQGLEFLIYFQGNSAPDKSGLPSDRFSAERTGGSVSTLTIQRTQQEDSAVYLCASSVTSGGFHEQYFGPGTRLTVT.

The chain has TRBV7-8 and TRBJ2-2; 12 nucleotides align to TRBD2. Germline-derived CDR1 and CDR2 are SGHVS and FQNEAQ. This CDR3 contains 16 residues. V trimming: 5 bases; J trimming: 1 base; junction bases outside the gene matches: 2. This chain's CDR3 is CASSLGLAGNTGELFF. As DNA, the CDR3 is TGTGCCAGCAGCCTGGGACTAGCGGGGAACACCGGGGAGCTGTTTTTT. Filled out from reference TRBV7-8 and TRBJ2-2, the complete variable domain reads GAGVSQSPRYKVAKRGQDVALRCDPISGHVSLFWYQQALGQGPEFLTYFQNEAQLDKSGLPSDRFFAERPEGSVSTLKIQRTQQEDSAVYLCASSLGLAGNTGELFFGEGSRLTVL.

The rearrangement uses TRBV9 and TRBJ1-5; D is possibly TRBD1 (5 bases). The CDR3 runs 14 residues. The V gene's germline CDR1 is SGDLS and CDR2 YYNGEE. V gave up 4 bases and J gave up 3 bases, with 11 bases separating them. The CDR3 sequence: CASSPGTDNQPQHF. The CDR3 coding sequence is TGTGCCAGCAGCCCTGGGACGGACAATCAGCCCCAGCATTTT.

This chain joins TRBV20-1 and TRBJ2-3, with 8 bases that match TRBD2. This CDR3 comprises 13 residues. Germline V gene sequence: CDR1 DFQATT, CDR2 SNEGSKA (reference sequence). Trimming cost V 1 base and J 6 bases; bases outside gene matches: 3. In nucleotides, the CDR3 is TGCAGTGCTAGAGCGGGGGGGTTCGATACGCAGTATTTT. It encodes CSARAGGFDTQYF.

The CDR3 loop reads CASSLDGTRKETQYF. The CDR3 DNA reads TGCGCCAGCAGCCTTGATGGGACTAGAAAAGAGACCCAGTACTTC. The chain is built from TRBV4-1 and TRBJ2-5; 8 nucleotides line up with TRBD2. This CDR3 is built from 15 residues. Trimming removed 4 bases from V and 3 bases from J; junction bases left unmatched: 7. Germline CDR1 is MGHRA and CDR2 is YSYEKL.

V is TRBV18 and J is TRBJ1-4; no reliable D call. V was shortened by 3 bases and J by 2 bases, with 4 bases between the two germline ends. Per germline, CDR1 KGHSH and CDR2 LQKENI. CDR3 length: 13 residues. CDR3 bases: TGTGCCAGCTCACCGGGGACTAATGAAAAACTGTTTTTT. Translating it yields CASSPGTNEKLFF.

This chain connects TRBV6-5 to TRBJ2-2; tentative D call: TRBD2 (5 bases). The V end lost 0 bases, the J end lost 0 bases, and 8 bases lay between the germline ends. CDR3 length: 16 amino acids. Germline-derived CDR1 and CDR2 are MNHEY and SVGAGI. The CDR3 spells CASSYSIGANTGELFF. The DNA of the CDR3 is TGTGCCAGCAGTTACTCGATCGGGGCGAACACCGGGGAGCTGTTTTTT.

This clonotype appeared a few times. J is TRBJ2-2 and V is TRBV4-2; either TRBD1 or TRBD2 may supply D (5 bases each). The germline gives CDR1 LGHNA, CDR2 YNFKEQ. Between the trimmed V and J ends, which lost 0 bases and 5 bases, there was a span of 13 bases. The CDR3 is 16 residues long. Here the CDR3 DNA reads TGTGCCAGCAGCCAAGATAGAGGGGTGAGGACCGGGGAGCTGTTTTTT. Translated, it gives CASSQDRGVRTGELFF.

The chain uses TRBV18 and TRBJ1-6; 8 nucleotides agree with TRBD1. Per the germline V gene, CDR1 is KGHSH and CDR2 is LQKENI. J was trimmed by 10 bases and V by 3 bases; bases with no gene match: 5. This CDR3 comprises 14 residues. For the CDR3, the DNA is TGTGCCAGCTCACCCGGACAGGGAGAATCACCCCTCCACTTT. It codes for CASSPGQGESPLHF.

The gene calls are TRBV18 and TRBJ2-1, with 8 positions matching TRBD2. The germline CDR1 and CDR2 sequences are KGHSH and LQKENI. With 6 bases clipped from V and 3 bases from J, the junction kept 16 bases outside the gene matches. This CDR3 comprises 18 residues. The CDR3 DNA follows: TGTGCCAGCTCCCCAAGCCCCATTAGCGGGGTGATCTACAATGAGCAGTTCTTC. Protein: CASSPSPISGVIYNEQFF.

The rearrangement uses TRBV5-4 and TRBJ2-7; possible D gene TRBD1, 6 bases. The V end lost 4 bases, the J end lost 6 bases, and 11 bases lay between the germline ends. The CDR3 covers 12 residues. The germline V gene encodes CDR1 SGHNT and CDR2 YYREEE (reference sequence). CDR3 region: CASSVPQGEQYF. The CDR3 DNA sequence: TGTGCCAGCAGCGTACCACAGGGCGAGCAGTACTTC.

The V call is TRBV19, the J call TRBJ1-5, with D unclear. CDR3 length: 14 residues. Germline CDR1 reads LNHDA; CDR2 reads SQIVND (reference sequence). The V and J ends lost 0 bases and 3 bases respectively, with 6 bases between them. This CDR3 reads CASSIEATNQPQHF. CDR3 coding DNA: TGTGCCAGTAGTATAGAGGCCACCAATCAGCCCCAGCATTTT.

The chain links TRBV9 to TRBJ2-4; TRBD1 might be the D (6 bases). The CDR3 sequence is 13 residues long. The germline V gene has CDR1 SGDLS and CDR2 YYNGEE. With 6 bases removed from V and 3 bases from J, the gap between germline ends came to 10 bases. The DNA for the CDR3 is TGTGCCAGCAACTCGGACAGCAAAAACATTCAGTACTTC. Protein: CASNSDSKNIQYF.

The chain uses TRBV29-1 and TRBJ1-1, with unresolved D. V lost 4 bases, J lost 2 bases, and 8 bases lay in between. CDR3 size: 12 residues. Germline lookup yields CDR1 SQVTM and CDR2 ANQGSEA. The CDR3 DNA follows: TGCAGCGTTGTATCAATAAACACTGAAGCTTTCTTT. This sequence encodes CSVVSINTEAFF.

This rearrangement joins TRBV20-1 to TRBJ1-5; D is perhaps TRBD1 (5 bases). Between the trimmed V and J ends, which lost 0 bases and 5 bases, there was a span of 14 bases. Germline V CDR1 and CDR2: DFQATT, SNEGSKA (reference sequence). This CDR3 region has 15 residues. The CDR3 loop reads CSARDVGGLDQPQHF. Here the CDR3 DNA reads TGCAGTGCTAGAGATGTCGGGGGTCTCGATCAGCCCCAGCATTTT.

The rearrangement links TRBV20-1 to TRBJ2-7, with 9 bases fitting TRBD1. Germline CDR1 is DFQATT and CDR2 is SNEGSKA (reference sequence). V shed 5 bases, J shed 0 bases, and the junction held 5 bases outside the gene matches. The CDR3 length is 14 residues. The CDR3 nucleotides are TGCAGTGCTGCTGACAGGGGGACCTCCTACGAGCAGTACTTC. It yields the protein CSAADRGTSYEQYF.

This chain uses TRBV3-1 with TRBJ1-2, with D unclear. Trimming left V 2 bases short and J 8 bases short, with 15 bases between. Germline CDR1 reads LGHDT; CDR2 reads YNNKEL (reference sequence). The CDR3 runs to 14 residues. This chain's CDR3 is CASSQTLGVVGYTF. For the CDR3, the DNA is TGTGCCAGCAGCCAAACGCTCGGGGTTGTGGGCTACACCTTC.

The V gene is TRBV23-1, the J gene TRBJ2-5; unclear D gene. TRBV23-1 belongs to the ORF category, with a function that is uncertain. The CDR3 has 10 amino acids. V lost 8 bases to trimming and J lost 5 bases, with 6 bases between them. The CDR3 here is CASFGETQYF. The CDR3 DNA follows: TGCGCCAGCTTCGGGGAGACCCAGTACTTC.

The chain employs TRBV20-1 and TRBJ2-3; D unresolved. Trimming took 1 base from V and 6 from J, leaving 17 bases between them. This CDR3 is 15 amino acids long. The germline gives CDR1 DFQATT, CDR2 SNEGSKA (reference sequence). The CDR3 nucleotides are TGCAGTGCTAGAGCCGGGCCCCATGCGACGGATACGCAGTATTTT. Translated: CSARAGPHATDTQYF.